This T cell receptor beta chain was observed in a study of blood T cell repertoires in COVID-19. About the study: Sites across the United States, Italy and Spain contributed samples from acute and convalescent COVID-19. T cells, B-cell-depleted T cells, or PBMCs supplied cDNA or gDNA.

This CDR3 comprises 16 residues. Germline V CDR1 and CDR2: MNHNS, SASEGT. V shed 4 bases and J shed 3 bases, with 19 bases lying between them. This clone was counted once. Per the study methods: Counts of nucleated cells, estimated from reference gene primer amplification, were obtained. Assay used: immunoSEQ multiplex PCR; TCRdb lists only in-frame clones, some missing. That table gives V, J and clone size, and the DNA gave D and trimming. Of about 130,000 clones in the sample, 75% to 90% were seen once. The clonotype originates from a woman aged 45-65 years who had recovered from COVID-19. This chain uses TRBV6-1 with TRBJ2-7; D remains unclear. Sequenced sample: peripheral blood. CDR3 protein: CASSGRNSGASYEQYF. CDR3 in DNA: TGTGCCAGCAGTGGACGAAATTCAGGTGCCAGCTACGAGCAGTACTTC.